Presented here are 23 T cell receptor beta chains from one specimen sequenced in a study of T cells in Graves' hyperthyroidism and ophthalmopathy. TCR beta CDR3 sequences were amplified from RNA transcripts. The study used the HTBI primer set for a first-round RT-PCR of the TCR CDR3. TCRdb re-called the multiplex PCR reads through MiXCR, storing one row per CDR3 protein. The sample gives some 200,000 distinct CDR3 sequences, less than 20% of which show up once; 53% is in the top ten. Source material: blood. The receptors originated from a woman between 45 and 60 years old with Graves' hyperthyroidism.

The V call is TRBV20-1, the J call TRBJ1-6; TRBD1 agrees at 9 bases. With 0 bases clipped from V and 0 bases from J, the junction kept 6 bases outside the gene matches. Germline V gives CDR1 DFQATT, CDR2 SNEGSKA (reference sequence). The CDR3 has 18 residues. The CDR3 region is CSAREAGTGSSYNSPLHF. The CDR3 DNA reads TGCAGTGCTAGAGAAGCCGGGACAGGGAGCTCCTATAATTCACCCCTCCACTTT.

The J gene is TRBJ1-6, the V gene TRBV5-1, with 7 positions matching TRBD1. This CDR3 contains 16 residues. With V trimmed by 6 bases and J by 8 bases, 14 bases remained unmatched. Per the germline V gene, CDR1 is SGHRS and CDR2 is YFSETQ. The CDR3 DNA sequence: TGCGCCAGCACCAACGGGAGAGACAGGGAAGATTCACCCCTCCACTTT. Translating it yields CASTNGRDREDSPLHF. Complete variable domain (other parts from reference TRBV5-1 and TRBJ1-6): KAGVTQTPRYLIKTRGQQVTLSCSPISGHRSVSWYQQTPGQGLQFLFEYFSETQRNKGNFPGRFSGRQFSNSRSEMNVSTLELGDSALYLCASTNGRDREDSPLHFGNGTRLTVT.

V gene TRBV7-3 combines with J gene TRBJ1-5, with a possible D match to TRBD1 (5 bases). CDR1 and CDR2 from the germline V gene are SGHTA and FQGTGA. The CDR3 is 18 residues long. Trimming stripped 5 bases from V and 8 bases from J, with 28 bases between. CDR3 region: CASSPGGLGRRPGEPQHF. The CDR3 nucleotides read TGTGCCAGCAGCCCCGGGGGACTAGGCAGGCGCCCCGGAGAGCCCCAGCATTTT.

The CDR3 DNA is TGTGCCAGCAGCCACATTAGCGGGGGGGATTACGAGCAGTACTTC. This sequence encodes CASSHISGGDYEQYF. The chain has TRBV3-1 and TRBJ2-7, with TRBD2 matching 11 bases. Germline assignment: CDR1 LGHDT and CDR2 YNNKEL (reference sequence). V was clipped by 3 bases and J by 4 bases; unmatched bases: 5. This CDR3 region has 15 residues.

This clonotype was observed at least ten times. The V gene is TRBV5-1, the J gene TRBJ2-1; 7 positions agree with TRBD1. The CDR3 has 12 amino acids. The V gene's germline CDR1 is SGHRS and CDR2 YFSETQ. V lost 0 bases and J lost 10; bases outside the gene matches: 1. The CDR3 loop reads CASSLVGQEQFF. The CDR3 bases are TGCGCCAGCAGCTTGGTGGGACAGGAGCAGTTCTTC.

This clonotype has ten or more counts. The CDR3 reads CASSHPRGGGRETQYF. The CDR3 coding sequence is TGTGCCAGTAGTCACCCCCGCGGGGGAGGGAGGGAGACCCAGTACTTC. This chain uses TRBV19 with TRBJ2-5; 7 bases align to TRBD2. This CDR3 spans 16 amino acids. In germline, CDR1 is LNHDA, CDR2 SQIVND (reference sequence). Trimming cost V 5 bases and J 5 bases; bases outside gene matches: 14.

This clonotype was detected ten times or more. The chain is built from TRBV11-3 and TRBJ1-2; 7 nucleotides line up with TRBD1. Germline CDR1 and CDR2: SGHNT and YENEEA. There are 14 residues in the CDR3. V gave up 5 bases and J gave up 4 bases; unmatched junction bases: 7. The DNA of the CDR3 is TGTGCCAGCAGCCTAACCGGGACAGCCTATGGCTACACCTTC. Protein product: CASSLTGTAYGYTF.

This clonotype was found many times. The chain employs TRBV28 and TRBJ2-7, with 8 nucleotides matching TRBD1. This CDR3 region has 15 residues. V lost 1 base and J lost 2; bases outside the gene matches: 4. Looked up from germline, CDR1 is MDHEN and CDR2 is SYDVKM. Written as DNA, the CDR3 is TGTGCCAGCAGTTTATATGGACAGGGACCCTACGAGCAGTACTTC. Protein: CASSLYGQGPYEQYF.

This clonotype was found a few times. CDR3 coding DNA: TGCGCCAGCAGCCACCCTACAGCATACTATGGCTACACCTTC. Encoded protein: CASSHPTAYYGYTF. The genes are TRBV10-2 and TRBJ1-2; D not resolved. The CDR3 is 14 amino acids. Germline V gene lookup returns CDR1 WSHSY and CDR2 SAAADI. With 6 bases removed from V and 3 bases from J, the gap between germline ends came to 14 bases.

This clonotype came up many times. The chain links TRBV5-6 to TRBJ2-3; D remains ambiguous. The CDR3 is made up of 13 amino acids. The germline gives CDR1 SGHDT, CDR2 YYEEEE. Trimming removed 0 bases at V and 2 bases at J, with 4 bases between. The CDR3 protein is CASSLDSTDTQYF. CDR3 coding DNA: TGTGCCAGCAGCTTGGACTCCACAGATACGCAGTATTTT. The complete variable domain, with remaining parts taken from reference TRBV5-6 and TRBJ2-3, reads DAGVTQSPTHLIKTRGQQVTLRCSPKSGHDTVSWYQQALGQGPQFIFQYYEEEERQRGNFPDRFSGHQFPNYSSELNVNALLLGDSALYLCASSLDSTDTQYFGPGTRLTVL.

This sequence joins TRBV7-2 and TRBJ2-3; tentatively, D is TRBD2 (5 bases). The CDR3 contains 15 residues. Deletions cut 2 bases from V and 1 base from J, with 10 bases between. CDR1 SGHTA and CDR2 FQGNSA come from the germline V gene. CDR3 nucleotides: TGTGCCAGCAGCTTAAACGGGATCGGCACAGATACGCAGTATTTT. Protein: CASSLNGIGTDTQYF.

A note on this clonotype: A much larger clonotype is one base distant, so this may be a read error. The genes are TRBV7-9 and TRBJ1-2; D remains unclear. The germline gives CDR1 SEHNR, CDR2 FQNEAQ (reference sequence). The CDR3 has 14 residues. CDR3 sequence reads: CASSLEQINYCYTF. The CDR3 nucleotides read TGTGCCAGCAGCTTAGAACAGATTAACTATTGCTACACCTTC.

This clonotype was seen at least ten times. The CDR3 bases are TGTGCCACCAGTGAGTCAGGGGGCTTGGAGACCCAGTACTTC. It translates to CATSESGGLETQYF. This chain joins TRBV24-1 and TRBJ2-5; 8 positions match TRBD1. Germline-derived CDR1 and CDR2 are KGHDR and SFDVKD. The CDR3 sequence is 14 residues long. The trim removed 4 bases at V and 5 bases at J, leaving 5 bases unmatched.

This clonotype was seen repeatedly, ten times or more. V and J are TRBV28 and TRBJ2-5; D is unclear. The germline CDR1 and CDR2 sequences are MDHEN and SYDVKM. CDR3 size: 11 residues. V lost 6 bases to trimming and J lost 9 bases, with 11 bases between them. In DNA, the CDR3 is TGTGCCAGCAGCCCCCTAGTCGCCCAGTACTTC. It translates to CASSPLVAQYF.

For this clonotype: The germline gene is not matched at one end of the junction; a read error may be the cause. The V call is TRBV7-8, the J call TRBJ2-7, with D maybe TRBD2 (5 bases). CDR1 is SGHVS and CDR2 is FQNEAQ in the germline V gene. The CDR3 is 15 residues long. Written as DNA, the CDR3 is TGTGCCGGCAGCATACTAGGATGGAACGCCTACGAGCAGTACTTC. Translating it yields CAGSILGWNAYEQYF.

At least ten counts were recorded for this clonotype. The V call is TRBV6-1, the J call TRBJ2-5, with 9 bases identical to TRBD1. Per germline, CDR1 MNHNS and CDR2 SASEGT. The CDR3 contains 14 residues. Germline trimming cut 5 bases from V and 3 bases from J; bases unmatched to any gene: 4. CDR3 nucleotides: TGTGCCAGCAGTACAGGGGGCGCGGAAGAGACCCAGTACTTC. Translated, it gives CASSTGGAEETQYF.

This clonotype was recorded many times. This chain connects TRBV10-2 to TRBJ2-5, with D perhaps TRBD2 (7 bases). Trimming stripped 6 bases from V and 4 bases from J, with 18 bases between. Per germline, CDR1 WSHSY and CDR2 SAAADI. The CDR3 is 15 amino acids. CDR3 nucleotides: TGCGCCAGCAGCGACGGACAGATAGCGGGAGAGACCCAGTACTTC. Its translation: CASSDGQIAGETQYF.

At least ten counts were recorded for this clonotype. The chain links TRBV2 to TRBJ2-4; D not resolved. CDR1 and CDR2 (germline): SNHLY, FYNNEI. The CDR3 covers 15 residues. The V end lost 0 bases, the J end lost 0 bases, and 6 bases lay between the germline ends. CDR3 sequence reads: CASSEATLAKNIQYF. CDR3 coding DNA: TGTGCCAGCAGTGAAGCGACACTAGCCAAAAACATTCAGTACTTC. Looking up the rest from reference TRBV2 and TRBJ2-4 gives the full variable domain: EPEVTQTPSHQVTQMGQEVILRCVPISNHLYFYWYRQILGQKVEFLVSFYNNEISEKSEIFDDQFSVERPDGSNFTLKIRSTKLEDSAMYFCASSEATLAKNIQYFGAGTRLSVL.

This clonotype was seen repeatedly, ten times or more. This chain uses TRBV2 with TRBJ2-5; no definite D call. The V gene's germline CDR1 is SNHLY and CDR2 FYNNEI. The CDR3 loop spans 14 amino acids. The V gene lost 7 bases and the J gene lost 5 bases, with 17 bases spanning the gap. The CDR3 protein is CASTPVLQEETQYF. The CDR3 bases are TGTGCCAGCACCCCCGTCCTCCAGGAGGAGACCCAGTACTTC.

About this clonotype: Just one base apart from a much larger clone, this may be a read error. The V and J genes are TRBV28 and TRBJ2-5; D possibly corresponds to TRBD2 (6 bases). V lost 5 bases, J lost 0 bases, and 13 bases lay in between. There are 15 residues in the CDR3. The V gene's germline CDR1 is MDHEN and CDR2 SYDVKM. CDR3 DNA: TGTGCCAGCAGTGAACGGGAGACGTACCAAGAGACCCAGTACTTC. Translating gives CASSERETYQETQYF.

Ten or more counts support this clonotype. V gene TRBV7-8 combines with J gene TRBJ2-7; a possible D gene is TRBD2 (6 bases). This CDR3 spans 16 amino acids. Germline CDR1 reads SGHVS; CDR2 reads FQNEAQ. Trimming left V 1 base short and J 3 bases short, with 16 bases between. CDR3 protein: CASSLGFLAAVYEQYF. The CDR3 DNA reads TGTGCCAGCAGCTTAGGGTTTTTAGCGGCAGTCTACGAGCAGTACTTC.

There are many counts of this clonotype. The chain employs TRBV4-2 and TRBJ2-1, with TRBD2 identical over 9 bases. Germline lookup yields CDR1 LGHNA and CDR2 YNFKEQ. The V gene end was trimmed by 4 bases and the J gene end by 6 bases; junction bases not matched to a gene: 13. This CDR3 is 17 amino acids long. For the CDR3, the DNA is TGTGCCAGCAGCCCGCCCGCTGGGACTAGCTCTGCCAATGAGCAGTTCTTC. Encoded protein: CASSPPAGTSSANEQFF.

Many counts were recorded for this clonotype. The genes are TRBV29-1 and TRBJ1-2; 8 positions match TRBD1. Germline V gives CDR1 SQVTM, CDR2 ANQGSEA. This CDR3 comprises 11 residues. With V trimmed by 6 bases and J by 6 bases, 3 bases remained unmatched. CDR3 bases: TGCAGCGTAACAGGGGGGGATGGCTACACCTTC. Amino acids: CSVTGGDGYTF.